A selection of T cell receptor beta chains follows, all from one sample in a study of OX40 agonist ivuxolimab in advanced cancers. Sequencing was performed with immunoSEQ multiplex PCR; in TCRdb, only in-frame clones are kept and a portion is missing. This repertoire shows under 85,000 clones, over 85% found once; its top ten account for around 10%. Here the sequenced sample was CD4+ or CD8+ T cells sorted from blood, taken in a trial of the OX40 agonist ivuxolimab. The receptors derive from an adult with an advanced solid tumor such as melanoma, head and neck, liver or kidney cancer. CDR3s include the opening cysteine and the closing phenylalanine or tryptophan. The D gene is left open where the match is weak. Size is stated for part of the rows, as once, few or many counts, or as a class when the clone is expanded.

>TRBJ2-5|TRBV5-6|-|TRBD1|18
TGTGCCAGCAGCTTGGGCCCACAGGGGCCAAAACCGAAGGGGACCCAGTACTTC
CASSLGPQGPKPKGTQYF
>TRBJ2-6|TRBV9|-|TRBD1|18
TGTGCCAGCAGCGTAGGAGGACAGGTTCTCTCTGGGGCCAACGTCCTGACTTTC
CASSVGGQVLSGANVLTF
>TRBJ1-2|TRBV19|once|-|19
TGTGCCAGTACCATAGGTAAAAGGGGTGGGACCCAGGTAGATTACGGCTACACCTTC
CASTIGKRGGTQVDYGYTF
>TRBJ2-7|TRBV6-4|once|TRBD2|15
TGTGCCAGCAGTGATTTAGCGGGAGGGATCTACGAGCAGTACTTC
CASSDLAGGIYEQYF
>TRBJ2-3|TRBV7-7|-|-|13
TGTGCTAGCAGCTTTGCAGGGTCAGATACGCAGTATTTT
CASSFAGSDTQYF
>TRBJ2-3|TRBV4-3|-|-|18
TGCGCCAGCAGCCAAGATACCCTCGGCCGTCTACGCACAGATACGCAGTATTTT
CASSQDTLGRLRTDTQYF
>TRBJ1-1|TRBV7-2|-|-|18
TGTGCCAGCAGCGAATTATTTGGATCCAGGGACCAAGGTCCTGAAGCTTTCTTT
CASSELFGSRDQGPEAFF
>TRBJ1-1|TRBV9|-|-|16
TGTGCCAGCAGCGTAGTTTCCCGGGGGAGGAACACTGAAGCTTTCTTT
CASSVVSRGRNTEAFF
>TRBJ1-1|TRBV7-9|once|-|15
TGTGCCAGCAGCCCGGCCCAGGGGTCGTTTACTGAAGCTTTCTTT
CASSPAQGSFTEAFF
>TRBJ1-5|TRBV10-3|-|-|17
TGTGCCATCAGGGCGGGGCGGGAGCCTTATAGCAATCAGCCCCAGCATTTT
CAIRAGREPYSNQPQHF
>TRBJ2-7|TRBV2|-|TRBD2|14
TGTGCCCGGGGGGGGACTAGCGGACTCTACGAGCAGTACTTC
CARGGTSGLYEQYF
>TRBJ2-7|TRBV27|-|-|16
TGTGCCAGCAGTTTAATGGGCAGGGGCGATACCTACGAGCAGTACTTC
CASSLMGRGDTYEQYF
>TRBJ2-7|TRBV4-1|-|-|14
TGCGCCAGCAGCCATTTGCTAGCTGGAGGCGAGCAGTACTTC
CASSHLLAGGEQYF
>TRBJ2-1|TRBV28|once|-|12
TGTGCCAGCAGTCCGAGGGGACGGCAGCAGTTCTTC
CASSPRGRQQFF
>TRBJ2-7|TRBV10-3|-|TRBD1|15
TGTGCCATCAGTGAAGCGACAGGGTCGACCTACGAGCAGTACTTC
CAISEATGSTYEQYF
>TRBJ2-7|TRBV9|-|-|13
TGTGCCAGCAGCCCAGGTTCCCGCTACGAGCAGTACTTC
CASSPGSRYEQYF
>TRBJ2-7|TRBV21-1|-|-|17
TGTGCCAGCAGCAAGCGGTTTATGGCTAGCGGGCGCTACGAGCAGTACTTC
CASSKRFMASGRYEQYF
>TRBJ2-7|TRBV5-8|-|TRBD1|15
TGTGCCAGCAGCCTCGGGACAGCTCCTATTTACGAGCAGTACTTC
CASSLGTAPIYEQYF
>TRBJ2-1|TRBV6-5|-|-|12
TGTGCCAGCAGTACAGGGTGGGATGAGCAGTTCTTC
CASSTGWDEQFF
>TRBJ1-2|TRBV9|-|-|15
TGTGCCAGCAGCGCGAGCAGAGAGGTTGACTATGGCTACACCTTC
CASSASREVDYGYTF